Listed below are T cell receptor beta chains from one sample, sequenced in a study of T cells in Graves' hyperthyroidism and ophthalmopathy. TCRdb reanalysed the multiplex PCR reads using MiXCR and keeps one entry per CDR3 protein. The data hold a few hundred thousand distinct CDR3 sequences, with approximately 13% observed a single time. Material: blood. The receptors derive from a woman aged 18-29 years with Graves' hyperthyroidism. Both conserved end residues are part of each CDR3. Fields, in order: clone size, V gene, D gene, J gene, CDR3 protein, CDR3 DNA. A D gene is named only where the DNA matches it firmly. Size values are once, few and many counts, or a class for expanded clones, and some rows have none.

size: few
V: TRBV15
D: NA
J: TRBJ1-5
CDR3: CATSRDQGRQPQHF
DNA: TGTGCCACCAGCAGAGATCAGGGTCGTCAGCCCCAGCATTTT

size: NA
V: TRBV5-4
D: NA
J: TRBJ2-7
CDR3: CASSLGRSEQYF
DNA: TGTGCCAGCAGCTTGGGGCGGTCCGAGCAGTACTTC

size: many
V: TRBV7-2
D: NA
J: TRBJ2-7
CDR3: CASSLGSVYEQYF
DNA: TGTGCCAGCAGCTTAGGTAGCGTCTACGAGCAGTACTTC

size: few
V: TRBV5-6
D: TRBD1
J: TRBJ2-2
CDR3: CASSFRGHYTGELFF
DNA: TGTGCCAGCAGCTTCAGGGGGCATTACACCGGGGAGCTGTTTTTT

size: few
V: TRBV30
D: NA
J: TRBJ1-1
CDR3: CAWSIAPAGDTEAFF
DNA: TGTGCCTGGAGTATCGCCCCTGCAGGGGACACTGAAGCTTTCTTT

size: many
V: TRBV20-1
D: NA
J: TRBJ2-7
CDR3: CSVKTYYEQYF
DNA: TGCAGTGTTAAGACATACTACGAGCAGTACTTC

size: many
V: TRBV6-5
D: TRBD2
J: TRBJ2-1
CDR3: CASSYPGGSYNEQFF
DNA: TGTGCCAGCAGTTACCCGGGGGGCTCCTACAATGAGCAGTTCTTC

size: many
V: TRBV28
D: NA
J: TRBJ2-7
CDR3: CASSLSLQGSGEQYF
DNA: TGTGCCAGCAGTTTGAGCCTTCAGGGTTCTGGGGAGCAGTACTTC

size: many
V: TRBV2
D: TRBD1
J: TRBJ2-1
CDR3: CAKSPTGDNEQFF
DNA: TGTGCCAAGTCCCCAACAGGGGACAATGAGCAGTTCTTC

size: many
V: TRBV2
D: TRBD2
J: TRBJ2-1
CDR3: CASSPGLAGLDEQFF
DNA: TGTGCCAGCAGCCCGGGACTAGCGGGTTTGGATGAGCAGTTCTTC

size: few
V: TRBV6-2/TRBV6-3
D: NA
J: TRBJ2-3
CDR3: CASSYSRVDTQYF
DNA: TGTGCCAGCAGTTACTCGCGGGTAGATACGCAGTATTTT

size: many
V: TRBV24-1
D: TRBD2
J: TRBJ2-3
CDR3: CATSDPGGTDTQYF
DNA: TGTGCCACCAGTGATCCGGGAGGTACAGATACGCAGTATTTT

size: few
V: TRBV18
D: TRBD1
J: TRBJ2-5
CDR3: CASSQNVGQQETQYF
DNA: TGTGCCAGCTCACAGAACGTGGGACAGCAAGAGACCCAGTACTTC

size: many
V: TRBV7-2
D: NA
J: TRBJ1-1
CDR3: CASSLEGSTEAFF
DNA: TGTGCCAGCAGCTTAGAAGGTTCCACTGAAGCTTTCTTT